Shown below are 14 T cell receptor beta chains from a single sample sequenced in a study of T cell changes during pregnancy in multiple sclerosis. Generated by immunoSEQ multiplex PCR, the TCRdb table keeps only in-frame clones and is missing some. The sample has tens of thousands of clones, 94% seen once. This specimen consisted of peripheral blood, obtained in the third trimester of pregnancy. Source of these receptors: a female donor with multiple sclerosis, enrolled in a pregnancy study.

This chain joins TRBV13 and TRBJ1-3; 11 bases match TRBD1. V shed 5 bases and J 6 bases; nucleotides not matched to a gene: 6. CDR3 length: 15 amino acids. Looked up from germline, CDR1 is PRHDT and CDR2 is FYEKMQ (reference sequence). Here the CDR3 DNA reads TGTGCCAGCAGCATGGGGACAGGGGGTGTAAACACCATATATTTT. Its protein is CASSMGTGGVNTIYF.

V is TRBV2 and J is TRBJ2-1, with 8 bases aligning to TRBD2. The germline V gene has CDR1 SNHLY and CDR2 FYNNEI. CDR3 size: 12 residues. V trimming: 10 bases; J trimming: 9 bases; junction bases outside the gene matches: 8. This chain's CDR3 is CATPTGRGEQFF. For the CDR3, the DNA is TGTGCCACCCCCACCGGGAGGGGTGAGCAGTTCTTC.

The chain uses TRBV5-1 and TRBJ1-4; a possible D gene is TRBD1 (6 bases). This CDR3 comprises 15 residues. Trimming took 0 bases from V and 7 from J, leaving 13 bases between them. Germline V gene lookup returns CDR1 SGHRS and CDR2 YFSETQ. CDR3 loop: CASSLGSGEGEKLFF. The DNA of the CDR3 is TGCGCCAGCAGCTTGGGGTCAGGGGAAGGTGAAAAACTGTTTTTT.

This clone was found once. The V gene is TRBV5-1, the J gene TRBJ2-3; TRBD2 aligns across 7 bases. The V and J ends lost 0 bases and 3 bases, in that order; junction bases with no gene match: 1. The CDR3 is 14 amino acids. Germline V gene sequence: CDR1 SGHRS, CDR2 YFSETQ. The CDR3 reads CASSLELATDTQYF. The CDR3 DNA reads TGCGCCAGCAGCTTGGAACTAGCGACAGATACGCAGTATTTT.

The rearrangement joins TRBV5-4 to TRBJ1-1; D gene unclear. V lost 4 bases and J 1 base, leaving 11 bases between the germline ends. Germline assignment: CDR1 SGHNT and CDR2 YYREEE (reference sequence). There are 14 residues in the CDR3. CDR3 sequence: CASSPTRGNTEAFF. In DNA, the CDR3 is TGTGCCAGCAGCCCCACCCGGGGGAACACTGAAGCTTTCTTT.

As DNA, the CDR3 is TGTGCCAGCAGAGTAGGACACCTAAAATCCTACGAGCAGTACTTC. Translation gives CASRVGHLKSYEQYF. The rearrangement joins TRBV27 to TRBJ2-7; TRBD1 might be the D (5 bases). Germline V gene data show CDR1 as MNHEY and CDR2 as SMNVEV (reference sequence). This CDR3 is 15 amino acids long. Trimming cost V 6 bases and J 1 base, with 16 bases left between them.

J is TRBJ2-1 and V is TRBV13; a weak D match, TRBD2 (6 bases). Germline loops: CDR1 PRHDT, CDR2 FYEKMQ (reference sequence). Trimming removed 5 bases at V and 7 bases at J, with 18 bases between. This CDR3 has 15 amino acids. In DNA, the CDR3 is TGTGCCAGCAGCCCTCGGGACTCTGGGGGGAATGAGCAGTTCTTC. Translating gives CASSPRDSGGNEQFF. Complete variable domain (other parts from reference TRBV13 and TRBJ2-1): AAGVIQSPRHLIKEKRETATLKCYPIPRHDTVYWYQQGPGQDPQFLISFYEKMQSDKGSIPDRFSAQQFSDYHSELNMSSLELGDSALYFCASSPRDSGGNEQFFGPGTRLTVL.

The chain recombines TRBV6-1 with TRBJ1-4; 9 bases are a match to TRBD1. CDR1 is MNHNS, CDR2 SASEGT, per germline. V was clipped by 4 bases and J by 5 bases; unmatched bases: 5. This CDR3 region has 15 residues. The CDR3 spells CASSVPTGGNEKLFF. The CDR3 bases are TGTGCCAGCAGTGTCCCGACAGGGGGAAATGAAAAACTGTTTTTT.

The genes are TRBV18 and TRBJ1-4; a weak D match, TRBD1 (6 bases). CDR3 size: 16 residues. Trimming took 6 bases from V and 4 from J, leaving 18 bases between them. CDR1 KGHSH and CDR2 LQKENI come from the germline V gene. CDR3 sequence reads: CASSPVAGQSNEKLFF. In DNA, the CDR3 is TGTGCCAGCTCGCCAGTTGCCGGACAGAGTAATGAAAAACTGTTTTTT. Based on the CDR3 plus reference TRBV18 and TRBJ1-4, the full variable domain is NAGVMQNPRHLVRRRGQEARLRCSPMKGHSHVYWYRQLPEEGLKFMVYLQKENIIDESGMPKERFSAEFPKEGPSILRIQQVVRGDSAAYFCASSPVAGQSNEKLFFGSGTQLSVL.

The CDR3 reads CASSRGGGNEQFF. The CDR3, as DNA: TGTGCCAGCAGCCGCGGGGGGGGTAATGAGCAGTTCTTC. The rearrangement links TRBV11-3 to TRBJ2-1, with TRBD2 matching 9 bases. Unmatched junction bases numbered 3, after V lost 5 bases and J lost 7 bases. The CDR3 covers 13 residues. Germline CDR1 is SGHNT and CDR2 is YENEEA.

The chain links TRBV19 to TRBJ2-3; 11 positions match TRBD2. CDR1 is LNHDA and CDR2 is SQIVND in the germline V gene (reference sequence). Germline trimming cut 3 bases from V and 3 bases from J; bases unmatched to any gene: 2. The CDR3 consists of 15 residues. In DNA, the CDR3 is TGTGCCAGTAGTATGACTAGCGGGGTGACAGATACGCAGTATTTT. This sequence encodes CASSMTSGVTDTQYF. The full variable domain, completed using reference TRBV19 and TRBJ2-3, is DGGITQSPKYLFRKEGQNVTLSCEQNLNHDAMYWYRQDPGQGLRLIYYSQIVNDFQKGDIAEGYSVSREKKESFPLTVTSAQKNPTAFYLCASSMTSGVTDTQYFGPGTRLTVL.

V gene TRBV4-1 combines with J gene TRBJ1-6; 9 bases line up with TRBD1. CDR1 and CDR2 from the germline V gene are MGHRA and YSYEKL. The V segment lost 1 base and the J segment 10 bases; nucleotides outside the gene matches: 8. This CDR3 has 16 residues. The CDR3 reads CASSQVKGQGASPLHF. The CDR3 coding sequence is TGCGCCAGCAGCCAAGTAAAGGGACAGGGCGCCTCACCCCTCCACTTT.

The chain uses TRBV19 and TRBJ2-7, with 10 nucleotides matching TRBD1. The CDR3 spans 15 residues. V shed 5 bases and J 4 bases; nucleotides not matched to a gene: 8. Germline lookup yields CDR1 LNHDA and CDR2 SQIVND (reference sequence). CDR3 residues: CASSVTGQGIYEQYF. As DNA, the CDR3 is TGTGCCAGTAGTGTGACGGGACAGGGGATTTACGAGCAGTACTTC. Filled out from reference TRBV19 and TRBJ2-7, the complete variable domain reads DGGITQSPKYLFRKEGQNVTLSCEQNLNHDAMYWYRQDPGQGLRLIYYSQIVNDFQKGDIAEGYSVSREKKESFPLTVTSAQKNPTAFYLCASSVTGQGIYEQYFGPGTRLTVT.

The rearrangement uses TRBV11-2 and TRBJ1-1, with 8 bases that match TRBD1. Trimming at V came to 4 bases and at J to 2 bases, leaving 6 bases not matched to a gene. From germline, CDR1 is SGHAT and CDR2 FQNNGV. This CDR3 is built from 15 residues. CDR3 sequence: CASSSGTGRNTEAFF. CDR3 in DNA: TGTGCCAGCAGCTCGGGGACAGGTCGTAACACTGAAGCTTTCTTT. The whole variable domain, filled in from reference TRBV11-2 and TRBJ1-1, reads EAGVAQSPRYKIIEKRQSVAFWCNPISGHATLYWYQQILGQGPKLLIQFQNNGVVDDSQLPKDRFSAERLKGVDSTLKIQPAKLEDSAVYLCASSSGTGRNTEAFFGQGTRLTVV.